The T cell receptor (beta chain) under discussion was sequenced for a study of cytotoxic CD8 clonotypes in ibrutinib-treated CLL. The assay was immunoSEQ multiplex PCR, and TCRdb's table has in-frame clones only and misses some. The sample has roughly 53,000 clones, 54% seen once. In germline, CDR1 is MNHEY, CDR2 SMNVEV (reference sequence). The CDR3 loop spans 14 amino acids. V lost 2 bases, J lost 1 base, and 8 bases lay in between. This sequence joins TRBV27 and TRBJ1-1; unclear D gene. This specimen consisted of PBMCs, obtained at disease progression, from a patient treated with ibrutinib. This TCR was recovered from a human donor with chronic lymphocytic leukemia. The CDR3 loop reads CASSLQDRNTEAFF. The CDR3 bases are TGTGCCAGCAGTTTACAGGACCGGAACACTGAAGCTTTCTTT.